The entry below gives a single T cell receptor beta chain sequence along with its context. V was clipped by 3 bases and J by 1 base, with 10 bases between them. This CDR3 region has 14 residues. CDR1 and CDR2 (germline): SGHRS, YFSETQ. This sample was taken from a study of blood T cell repertoires in COVID-19. As for the study in general: From the United States, Italy and Spain came samples of acute and convalescent COVID-19.

Libraries were prepared by immunoSEQ multiplex PCR; TCRdb keeps only in-frame clonotypes and omits some of them. The sample has around 370,000 clones; about 88% are singletons. The chain employs TRBV5-1 and TRBJ1-1, with a possible D match to TRBD1 (5 bases). The sequencing input was peripheral blood. The receptor was isolated from a woman between 65 and 79 years old with COVID-19, enrolled during active disease. The CDR3 DNA reads TGCGCCAGCAGCTGGAACGACAGGAACACTGAAGCTTTCTTT. It specifies CASSWNDRNTEAFF.